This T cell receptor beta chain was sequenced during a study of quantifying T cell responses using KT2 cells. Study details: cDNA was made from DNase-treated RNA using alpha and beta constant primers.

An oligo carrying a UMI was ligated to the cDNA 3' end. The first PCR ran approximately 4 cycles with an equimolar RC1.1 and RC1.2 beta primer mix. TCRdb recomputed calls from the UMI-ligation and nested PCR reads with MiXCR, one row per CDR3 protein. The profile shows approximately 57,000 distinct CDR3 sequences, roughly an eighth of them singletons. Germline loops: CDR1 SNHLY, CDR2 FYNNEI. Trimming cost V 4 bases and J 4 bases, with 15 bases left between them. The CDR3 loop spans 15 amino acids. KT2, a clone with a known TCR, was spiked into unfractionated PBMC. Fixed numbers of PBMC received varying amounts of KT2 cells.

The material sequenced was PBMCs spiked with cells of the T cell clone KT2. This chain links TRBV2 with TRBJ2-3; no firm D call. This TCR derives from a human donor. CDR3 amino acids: CASSAGRLWADTQYF. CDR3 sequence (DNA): TGTGCCAGCAGTGCAGGTAGACTCTGGGCAGATACGCAGTATTTT.